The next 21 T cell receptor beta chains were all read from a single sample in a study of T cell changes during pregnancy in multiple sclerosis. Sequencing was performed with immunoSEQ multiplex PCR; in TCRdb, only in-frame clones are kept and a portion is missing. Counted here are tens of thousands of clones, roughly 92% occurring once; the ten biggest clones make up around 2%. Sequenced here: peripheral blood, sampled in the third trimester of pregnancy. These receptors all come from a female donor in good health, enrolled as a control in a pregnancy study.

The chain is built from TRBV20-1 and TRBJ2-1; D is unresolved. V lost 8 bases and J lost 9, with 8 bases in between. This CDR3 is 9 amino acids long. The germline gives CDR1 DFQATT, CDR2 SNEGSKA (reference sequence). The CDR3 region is CSIGPEQFF. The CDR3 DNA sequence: TGCAGTATTGGCCCTGAGCAGTTCTTC.

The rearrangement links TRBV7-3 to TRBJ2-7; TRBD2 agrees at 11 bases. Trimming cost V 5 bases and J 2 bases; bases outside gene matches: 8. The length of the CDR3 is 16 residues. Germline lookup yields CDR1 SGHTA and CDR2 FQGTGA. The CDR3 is CASSPGGTSGTYEQYF. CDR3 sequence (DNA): TGTGCCAGCAGCCCTGGCGGGACTAGCGGAACCTACGAGCAGTACTTC.

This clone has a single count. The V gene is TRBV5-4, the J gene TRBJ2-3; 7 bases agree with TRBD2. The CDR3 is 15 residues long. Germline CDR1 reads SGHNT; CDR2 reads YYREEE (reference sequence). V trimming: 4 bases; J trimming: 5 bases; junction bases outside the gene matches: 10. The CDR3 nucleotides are TGTGCCAGCAGCGTCCCAACGGGGGGAGGAGATACGCAGTATTTT. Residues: CASSVPTGGGDTQYF.

The DNA of the CDR3 is TGTGCCAGTAGTGGGGGCGGGGAGACCCAGTACTTC. It codes for CASSGGGETQYF. The chain joins TRBV19 to TRBJ2-5; the D gene is possibly TRBD1 (6 bases). The CDR3 loop spans 12 amino acids. The germline V gene has CDR1 LNHDA and CDR2 SQIVND (reference sequence). V was shortened by 5 bases and J by 5 bases, with 9 bases between the two germline ends.

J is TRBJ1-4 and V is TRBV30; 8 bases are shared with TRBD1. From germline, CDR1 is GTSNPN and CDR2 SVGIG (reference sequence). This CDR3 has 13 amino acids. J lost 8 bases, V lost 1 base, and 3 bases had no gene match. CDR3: CAWSGRTGEKLFF. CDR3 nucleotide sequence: TGTGCCTGGAGTGGTAGGACAGGGGAAAAACTGTTTTTT.

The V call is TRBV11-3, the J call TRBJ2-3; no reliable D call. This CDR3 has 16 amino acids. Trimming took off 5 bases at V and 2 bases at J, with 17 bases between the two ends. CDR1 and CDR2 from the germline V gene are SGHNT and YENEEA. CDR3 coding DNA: TGTGCCAGCAGCCCTAGACCCGGGTCCTCCACAGATACGCAGTATTTT. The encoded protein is CASSPRPGSSTDTQYF.

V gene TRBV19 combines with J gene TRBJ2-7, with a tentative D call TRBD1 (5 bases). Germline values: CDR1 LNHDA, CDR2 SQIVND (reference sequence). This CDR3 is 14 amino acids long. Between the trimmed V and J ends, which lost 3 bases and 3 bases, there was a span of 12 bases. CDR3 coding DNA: TGTGCCAGTAGTATGAGGTTAGGGGACTACGAGCAGTACTTC. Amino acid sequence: CASSMRLGDYEQYF.

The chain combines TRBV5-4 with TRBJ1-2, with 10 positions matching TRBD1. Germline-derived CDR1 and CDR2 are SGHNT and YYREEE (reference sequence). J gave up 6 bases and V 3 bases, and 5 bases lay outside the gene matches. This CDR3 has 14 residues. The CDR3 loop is CASSSGTGDNGYTF. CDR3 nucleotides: TGTGCCAGCAGCTCAGGGACAGGGGATAATGGCTACACCTTC.

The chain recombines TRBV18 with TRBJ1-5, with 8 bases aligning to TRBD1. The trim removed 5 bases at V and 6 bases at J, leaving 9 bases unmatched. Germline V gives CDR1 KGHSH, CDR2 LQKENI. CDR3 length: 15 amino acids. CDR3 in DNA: TGTGCCAGCTCAAATTCGGACAGGGCTTCTCAGCCCCAGCATTTT. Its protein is CASSNSDRASQPQHF.

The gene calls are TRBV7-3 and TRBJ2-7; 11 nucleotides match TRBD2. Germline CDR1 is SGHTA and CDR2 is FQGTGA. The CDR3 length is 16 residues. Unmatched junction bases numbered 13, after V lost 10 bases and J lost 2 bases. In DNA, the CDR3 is TGTGCCACCGGCGTAGCGGGAGGGCCAAAGGCCTACGAGCAGTACTTC. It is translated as CATGVAGGPKAYEQYF.

The CDR3 DNA is TGTGCCAGTAGTATAGGGGGGCGTTGGACAGATACGCAGTATTTT. It is translated as CASSIGGRWTDTQYF. The chain couples TRBV19 to TRBJ2-3, with D possibly TRBD1 on 6 matching bases. From germline, CDR1 is LNHDA and CDR2 SQIVND (reference sequence). The CDR3 loop spans 15 amino acids. V was cut by 1 base and J by 3 bases, with 11 bases left in between.

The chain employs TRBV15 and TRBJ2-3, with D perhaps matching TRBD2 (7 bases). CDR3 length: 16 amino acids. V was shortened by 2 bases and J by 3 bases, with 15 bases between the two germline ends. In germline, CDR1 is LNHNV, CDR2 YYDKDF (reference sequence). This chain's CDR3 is CATSRKSRGGTDTQYF. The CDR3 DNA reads TGTGCCACCAGCAGAAAGTCTAGGGGGGGGACAGATACGCAGTATTTT.

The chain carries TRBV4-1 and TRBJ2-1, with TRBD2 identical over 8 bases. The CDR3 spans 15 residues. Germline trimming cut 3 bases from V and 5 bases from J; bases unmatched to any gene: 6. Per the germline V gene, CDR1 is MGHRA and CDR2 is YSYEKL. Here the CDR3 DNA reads TGCGCCAGCAGCCAGGCCGGGACTAGAAACAATGAGCAGTTCTTC. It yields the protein CASSQAGTRNNEQFF.

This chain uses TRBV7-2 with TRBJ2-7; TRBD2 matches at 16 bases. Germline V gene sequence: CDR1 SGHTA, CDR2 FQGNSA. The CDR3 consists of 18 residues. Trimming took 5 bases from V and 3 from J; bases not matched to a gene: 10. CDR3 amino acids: CASSGTGTSGRAVYEQYF. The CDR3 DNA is TGTGCCAGCAGCGGAACGGGGACTAGCGGGAGGGCGGTCTACGAGCAGTACTTC.

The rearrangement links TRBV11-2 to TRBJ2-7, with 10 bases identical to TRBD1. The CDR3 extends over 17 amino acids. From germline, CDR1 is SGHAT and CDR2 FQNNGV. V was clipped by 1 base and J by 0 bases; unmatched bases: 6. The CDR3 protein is CASSLGTGGTSSYEQYF. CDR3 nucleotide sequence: TGTGCCAGCAGCTTAGGGACAGGGGGAACATCCTCCTACGAGCAGTACTTC. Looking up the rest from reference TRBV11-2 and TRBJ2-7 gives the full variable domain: EAGVAQSPRYKIIEKRQSVAFWCNPISGHATLYWYQQILGQGPKLLIQFQNNGVVDDSQLPKDRFSAERLKGVDSTLKIQPAKLEDSAVYLCASSLGTGGTSSYEQYFGPGTRLTVT.

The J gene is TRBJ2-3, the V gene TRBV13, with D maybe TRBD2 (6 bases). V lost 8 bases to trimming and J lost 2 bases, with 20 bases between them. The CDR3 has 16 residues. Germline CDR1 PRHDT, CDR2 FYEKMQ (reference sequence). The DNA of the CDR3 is TGTGCCAGCGGAAGCCGGGACTCCCAGGCCACAGATACGCAGTATTTT. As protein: CASGSRDSQATDTQYF. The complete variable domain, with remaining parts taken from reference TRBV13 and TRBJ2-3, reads AAGVIQSPRHLIKEKRETATLKCYPIPRHDTVYWYQQGPGQDPQFLISFYEKMQSDKGSIPDRFSAQQFSDYHSELNMSSLELGDSALYFCASGSRDSQATDTQYFGPGTRLTVL.

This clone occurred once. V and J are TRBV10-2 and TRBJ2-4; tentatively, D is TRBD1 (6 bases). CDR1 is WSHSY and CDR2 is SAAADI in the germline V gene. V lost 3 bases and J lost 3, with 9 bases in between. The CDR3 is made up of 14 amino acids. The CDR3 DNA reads TGCGCCAGCAGTGAAGGGGGAAGCAAAAACATTCAGTACTTC. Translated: CASSEGGSKNIQYF.

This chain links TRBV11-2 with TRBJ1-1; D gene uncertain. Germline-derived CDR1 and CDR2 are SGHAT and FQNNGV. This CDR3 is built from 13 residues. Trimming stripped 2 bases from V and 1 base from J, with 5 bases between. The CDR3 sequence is CASSLIRNTEAFF. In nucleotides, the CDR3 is TGTGCCAGCAGCTTAATCAGGAACACTGAAGCTTTCTTT.

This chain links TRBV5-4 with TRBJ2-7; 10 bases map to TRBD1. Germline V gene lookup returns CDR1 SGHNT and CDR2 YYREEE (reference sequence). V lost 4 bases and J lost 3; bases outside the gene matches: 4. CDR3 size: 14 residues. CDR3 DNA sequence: TGTGCCAGCAGCCTGACAGGGGGCGGCTACGAGCAGTACTTC. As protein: CASSLTGGGYEQYF.

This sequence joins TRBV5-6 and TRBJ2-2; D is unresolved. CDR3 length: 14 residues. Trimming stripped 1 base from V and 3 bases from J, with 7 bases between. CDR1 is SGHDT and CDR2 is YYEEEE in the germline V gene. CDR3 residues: CASSLSGYTGELFF. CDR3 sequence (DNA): TGTGCCAGCAGCTTGTCCGGGTACACCGGGGAGCTGTTTTTT.

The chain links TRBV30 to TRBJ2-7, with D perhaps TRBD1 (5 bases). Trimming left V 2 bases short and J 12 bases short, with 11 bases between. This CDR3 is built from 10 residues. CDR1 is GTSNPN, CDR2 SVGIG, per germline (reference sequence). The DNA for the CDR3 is TGTGCCTGGAGTCTGACAGCTCTGTACTTC. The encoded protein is CAWSLTALYF.